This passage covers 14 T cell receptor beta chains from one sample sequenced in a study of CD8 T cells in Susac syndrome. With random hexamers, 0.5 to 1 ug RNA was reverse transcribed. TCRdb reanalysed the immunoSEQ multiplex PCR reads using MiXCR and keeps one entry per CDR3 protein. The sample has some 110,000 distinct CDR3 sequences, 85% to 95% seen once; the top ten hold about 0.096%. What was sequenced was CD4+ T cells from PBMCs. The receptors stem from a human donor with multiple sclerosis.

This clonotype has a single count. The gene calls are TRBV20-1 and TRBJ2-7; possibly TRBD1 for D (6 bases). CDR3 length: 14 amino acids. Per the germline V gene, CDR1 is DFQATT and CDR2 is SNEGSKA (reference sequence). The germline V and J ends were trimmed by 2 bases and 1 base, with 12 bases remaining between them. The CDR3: CSARLQGLSYEQYF. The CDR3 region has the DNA TGCAGTGCTAGACTACAGGGTCTTTCCTACGAGCAGTACTTC.

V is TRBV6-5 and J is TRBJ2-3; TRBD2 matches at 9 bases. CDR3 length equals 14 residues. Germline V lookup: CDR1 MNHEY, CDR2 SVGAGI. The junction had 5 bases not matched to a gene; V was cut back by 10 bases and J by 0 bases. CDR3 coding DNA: TGTGCCACTACTCTAGCGGGGAGCACAGATACGCAGTATTTT. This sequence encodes CATTLAGSTDTQYF.

As DNA, the CDR3 is TGCGCCAGCAGCTCCGCGGGGAGCTCCTACAATGAGCAGTTCTTC. Its protein product is CASSSAGSSYNEQFF. The chain recombines TRBV5-1 with TRBJ2-1; maybe TRBD2 (6 bases). Germline V gives CDR1 SGHRS, CDR2 YFSETQ. Trimming left V 3 bases short and J 0 bases short, with 10 bases between. CDR3 length: 15 amino acids.

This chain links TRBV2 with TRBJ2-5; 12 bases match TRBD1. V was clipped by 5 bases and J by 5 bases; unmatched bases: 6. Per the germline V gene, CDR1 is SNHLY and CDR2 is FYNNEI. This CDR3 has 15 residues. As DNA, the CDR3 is TGTGCCAGCAGTCGCGGGACAGGGGGCGTTGAGACCCAGTACTTC. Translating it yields CASSRGTGGVETQYF.

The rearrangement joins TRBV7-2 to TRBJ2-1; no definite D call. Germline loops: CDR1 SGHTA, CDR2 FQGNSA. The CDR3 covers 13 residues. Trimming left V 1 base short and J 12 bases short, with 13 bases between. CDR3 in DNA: TGTGCCAGCAGCTTAGAGAAATTTGAAGGGCAGTTCTTC. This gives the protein CASSLEKFEGQFF.

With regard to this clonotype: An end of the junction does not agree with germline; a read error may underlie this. The CDR3 nucleotides are TGCAGCGTTGAAGCGAGGGCTGGGGCCAACGTCCTGATTTTC. Its translation is CSVEARAGANVLIF. This chain joins TRBV29-1 and TRBJ2-6; possibly TRBD1 or TRBD2 for D (5 bases each). Germline values: CDR1 SQVTM, CDR2 ANQGSEA. The CDR3 runs to 14 residues.

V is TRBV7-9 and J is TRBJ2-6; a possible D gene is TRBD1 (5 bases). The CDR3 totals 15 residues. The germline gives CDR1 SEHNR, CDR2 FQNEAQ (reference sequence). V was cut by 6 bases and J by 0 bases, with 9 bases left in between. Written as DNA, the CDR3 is TGTGCCAGCAGTTATACAGGCTCTGGGGCCAACGTCCTGACTTTC. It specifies CASSYTGSGANVLTF.

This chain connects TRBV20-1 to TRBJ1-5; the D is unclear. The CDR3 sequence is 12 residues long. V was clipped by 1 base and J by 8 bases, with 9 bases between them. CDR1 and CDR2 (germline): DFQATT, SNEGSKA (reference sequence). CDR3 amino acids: CSARVHSEPQHF. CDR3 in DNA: TGCAGTGCTAGAGTTCATTCGGAGCCCCAGCATTTT.

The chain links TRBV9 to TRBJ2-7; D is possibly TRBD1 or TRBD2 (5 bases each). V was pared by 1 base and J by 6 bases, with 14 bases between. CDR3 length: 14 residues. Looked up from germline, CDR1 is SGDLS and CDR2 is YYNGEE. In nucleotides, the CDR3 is TGTGCCAGCAGCGTAACGGGGCAGGCCCCCGAGCAGTACTTC. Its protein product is CASSVTGQAPEQYF.

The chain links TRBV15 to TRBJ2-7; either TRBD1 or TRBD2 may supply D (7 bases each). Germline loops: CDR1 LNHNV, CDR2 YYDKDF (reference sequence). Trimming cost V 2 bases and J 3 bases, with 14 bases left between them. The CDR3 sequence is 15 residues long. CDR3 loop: CATSRQGGFGYEQYF. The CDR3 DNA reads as TGTGCCACCAGCAGACAGGGGGGGTTTGGCTACGAGCAGTACTTC.

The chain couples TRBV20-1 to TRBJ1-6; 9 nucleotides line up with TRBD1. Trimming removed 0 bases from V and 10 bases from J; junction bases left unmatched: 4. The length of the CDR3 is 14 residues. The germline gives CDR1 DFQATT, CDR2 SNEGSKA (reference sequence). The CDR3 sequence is CSAREDRGKSPLHF. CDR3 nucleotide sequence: TGCAGTGCTAGAGAGGACAGGGGAAAATCACCCCTCCACTTT.

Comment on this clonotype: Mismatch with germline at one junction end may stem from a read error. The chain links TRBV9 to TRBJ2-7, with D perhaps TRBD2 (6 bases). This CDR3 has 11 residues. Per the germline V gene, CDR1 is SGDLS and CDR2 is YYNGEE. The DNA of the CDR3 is TGTGCCAGCAGCGTAGTCCCGGGGGACGTATTC. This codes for CASSVVPGDVF.

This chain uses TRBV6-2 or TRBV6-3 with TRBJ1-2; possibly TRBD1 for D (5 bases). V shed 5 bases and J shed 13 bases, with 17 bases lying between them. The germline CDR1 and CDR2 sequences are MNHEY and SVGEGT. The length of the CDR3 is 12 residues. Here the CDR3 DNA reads TGTGCCAGCAGTACACCCGGGACCCCGATCACCTTC. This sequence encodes CASSTPGTPITF.

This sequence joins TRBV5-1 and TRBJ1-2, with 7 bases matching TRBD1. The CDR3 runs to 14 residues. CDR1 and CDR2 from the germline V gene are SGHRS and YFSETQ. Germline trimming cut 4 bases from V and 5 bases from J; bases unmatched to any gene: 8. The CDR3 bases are TGCGCCAGCAGCCTTGGACAGGCGGGGTATGGCTACACCTTC. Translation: CASSLGQAGYGYTF.